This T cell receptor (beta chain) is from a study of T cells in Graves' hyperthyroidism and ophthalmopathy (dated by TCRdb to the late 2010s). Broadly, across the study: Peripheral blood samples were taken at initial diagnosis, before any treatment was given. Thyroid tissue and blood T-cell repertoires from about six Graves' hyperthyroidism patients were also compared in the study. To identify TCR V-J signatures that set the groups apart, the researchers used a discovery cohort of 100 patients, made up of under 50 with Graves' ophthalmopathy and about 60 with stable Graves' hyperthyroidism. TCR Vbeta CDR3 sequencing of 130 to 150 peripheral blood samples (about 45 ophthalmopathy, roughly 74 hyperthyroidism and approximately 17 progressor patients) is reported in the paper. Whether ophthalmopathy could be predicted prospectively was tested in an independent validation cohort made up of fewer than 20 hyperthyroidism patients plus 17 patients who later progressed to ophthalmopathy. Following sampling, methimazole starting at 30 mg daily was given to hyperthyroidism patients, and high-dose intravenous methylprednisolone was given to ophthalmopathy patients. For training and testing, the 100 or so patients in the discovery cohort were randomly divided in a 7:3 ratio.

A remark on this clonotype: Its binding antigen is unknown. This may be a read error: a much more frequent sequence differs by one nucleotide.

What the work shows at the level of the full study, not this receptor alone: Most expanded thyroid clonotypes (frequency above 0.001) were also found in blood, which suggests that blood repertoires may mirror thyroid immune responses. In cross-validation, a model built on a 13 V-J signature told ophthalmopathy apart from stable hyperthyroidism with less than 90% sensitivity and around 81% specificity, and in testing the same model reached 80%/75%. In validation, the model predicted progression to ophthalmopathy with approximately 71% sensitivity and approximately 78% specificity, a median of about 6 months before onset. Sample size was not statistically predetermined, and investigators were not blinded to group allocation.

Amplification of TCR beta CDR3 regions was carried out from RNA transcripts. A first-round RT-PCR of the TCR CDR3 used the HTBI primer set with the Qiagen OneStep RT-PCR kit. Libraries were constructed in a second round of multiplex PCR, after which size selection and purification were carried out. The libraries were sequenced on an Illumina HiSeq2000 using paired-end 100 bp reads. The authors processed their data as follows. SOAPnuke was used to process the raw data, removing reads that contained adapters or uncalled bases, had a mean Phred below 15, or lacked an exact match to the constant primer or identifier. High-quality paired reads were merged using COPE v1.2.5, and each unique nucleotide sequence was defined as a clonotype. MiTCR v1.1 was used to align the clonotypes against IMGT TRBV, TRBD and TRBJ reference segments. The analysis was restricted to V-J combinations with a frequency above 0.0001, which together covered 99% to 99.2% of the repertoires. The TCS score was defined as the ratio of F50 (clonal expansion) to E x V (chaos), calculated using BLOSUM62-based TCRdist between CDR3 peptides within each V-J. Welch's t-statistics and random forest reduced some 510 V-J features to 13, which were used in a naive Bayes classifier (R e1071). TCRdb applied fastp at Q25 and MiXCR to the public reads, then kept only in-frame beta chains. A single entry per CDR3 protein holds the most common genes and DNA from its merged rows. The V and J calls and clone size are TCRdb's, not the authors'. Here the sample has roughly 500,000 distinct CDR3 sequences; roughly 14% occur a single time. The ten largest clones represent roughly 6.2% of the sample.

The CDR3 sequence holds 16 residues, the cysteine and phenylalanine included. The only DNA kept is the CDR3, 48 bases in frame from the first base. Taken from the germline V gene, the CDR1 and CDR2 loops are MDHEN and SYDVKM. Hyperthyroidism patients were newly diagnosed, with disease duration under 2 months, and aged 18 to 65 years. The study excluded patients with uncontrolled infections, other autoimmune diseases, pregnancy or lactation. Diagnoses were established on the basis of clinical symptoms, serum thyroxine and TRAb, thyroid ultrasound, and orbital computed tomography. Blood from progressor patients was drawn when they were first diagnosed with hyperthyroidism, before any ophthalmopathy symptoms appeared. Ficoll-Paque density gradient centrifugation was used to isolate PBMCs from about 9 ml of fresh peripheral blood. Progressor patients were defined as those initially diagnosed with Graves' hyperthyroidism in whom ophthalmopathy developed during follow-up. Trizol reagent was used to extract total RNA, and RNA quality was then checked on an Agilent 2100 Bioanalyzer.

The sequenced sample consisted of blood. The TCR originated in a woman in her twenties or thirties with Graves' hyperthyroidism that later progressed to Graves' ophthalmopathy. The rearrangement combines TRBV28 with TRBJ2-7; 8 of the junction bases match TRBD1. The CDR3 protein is CASSFSGQVSSSEQYF. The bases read TGTGCCAGCAGTTTCTCGGGACAGGTTTCCTCCTCCGAGCAGTACTTC. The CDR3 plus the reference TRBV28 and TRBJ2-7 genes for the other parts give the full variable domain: DVKVTQSSRYLVKRTGEKVFLECVQDMDHENMFWYRQDPGLGLRLIYFSYDVKMKEKGDIPEGYSVSREKKERFSLILESASTNQTSMYLCASSFSGQVSSSEQYFGPGTRLTVT.